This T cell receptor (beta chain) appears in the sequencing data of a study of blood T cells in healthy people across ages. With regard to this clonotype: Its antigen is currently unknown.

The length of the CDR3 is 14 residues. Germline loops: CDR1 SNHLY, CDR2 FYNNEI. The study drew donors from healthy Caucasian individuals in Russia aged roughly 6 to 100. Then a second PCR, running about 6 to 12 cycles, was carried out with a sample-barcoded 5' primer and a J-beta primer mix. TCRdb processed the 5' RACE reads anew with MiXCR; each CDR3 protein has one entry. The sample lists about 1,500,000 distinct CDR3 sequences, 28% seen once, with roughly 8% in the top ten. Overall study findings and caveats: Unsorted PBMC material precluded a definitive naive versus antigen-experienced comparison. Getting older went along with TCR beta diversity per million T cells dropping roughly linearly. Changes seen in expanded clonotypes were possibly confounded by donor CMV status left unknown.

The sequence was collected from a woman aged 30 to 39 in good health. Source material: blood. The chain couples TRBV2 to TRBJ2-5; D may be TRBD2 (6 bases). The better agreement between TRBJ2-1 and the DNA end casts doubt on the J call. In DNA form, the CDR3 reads TGTGCCAGCAGTGAATCTCGGAGGGGAGAGACCCAGTTCTTC. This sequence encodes CASSESRRGETQFF.